A single sample is the source of the 11 T cell receptor beta chains below, sequenced in a study of patients and donors after allogeneic stem cell transplantation. TCRdb itself ran the RT-PCR reads through MiXCR, one entry per CDR3 protein. Among some 90,000 distinct CDR3 sequences listed, about 48% were seen once. Sequenced input: blood, either unsorted or a sorted T cell fraction (not recorded which). Source of these receptors: a human donor who was either an allogeneic HSCT recipient or a stem cell or donor lymphocyte infusion donor (not recorded which). It is not recorded whose cells these are; they may come from a transplant donor.

V and J are TRBV6-6 and TRBJ2-7; 7 nucleotides line up with TRBD1. The V segment lost 7 bases and the J segment 7 bases; nucleotides outside the gene matches: 13. This CDR3 is 14 amino acids long. Germline values: CDR1 MNHNY, CDR2 SVGAGI (reference sequence). The CDR3 here is CASTKGAPTGEQYF. DNA for the CDR3: TGTGCCAGCACGAAGGGGGCGCCTACCGGAGAGCAGTACTTC.

Only one count was recorded for this clonotype. V and J are TRBV12-3 or TRBV12-4 and TRBJ2-3, with TRBD2 as a possible D gene (5 bases). This CDR3 has 13 residues. The V end lost 3 bases, the J end lost 6 bases, and 10 bases lay between the germline ends. The CDR3 spells CASSLVEVDTQYF. CDR3 DNA: TGTGCCAGCAGTTTGGTGGAGGTTGATACGCAGTATTTT.

This chain uses TRBV7-2 with TRBJ1-4, with D unresolved. The germline V gene has CDR1 SGHTA and CDR2 FQGNSA. V was clipped by 3 bases and J by 4 bases, with 12 bases between them. CDR3 length: 15 amino acids. The CDR3 spells CASSLSGTFNEKLFF. The CDR3 DNA is TGTGCCAGCAGCTTGAGCGGTACCTTTAATGAAAAACTGTTTTTT.

In its sample, this clonotype was seen a few times. V usage is TRBV7-9 and J usage is TRBJ1-2, with no clear D. This CDR3 contains 14 residues. CDR1 and CDR2 from the germline V gene are SEHNR and FQNEAQ (reference sequence). V lost 0 bases to trimming and J lost 0 bases, with 5 bases between them. CDR3 nucleotides: TGTGCCAGCAGCTTAGCAGGAGCTAACTATGGCTACACCTTC. This sequence encodes CASSLAGANYGYTF.

This clonotype was counted between two and nine times. The chain carries TRBV7-8 and TRBJ1-1; no clear D gene. V was trimmed by 8 bases and J by 6 bases, leaving 16 bases between them. Looked up from germline, CDR1 is SGHVS and CDR2 is FQNEAQ. This CDR3 comprises 13 residues. For the CDR3, the DNA is TGTGCCAGCTCACTACCGGGGAGGGCTGAAGCTTTCTTT. Its translation: CASSLPGRAEAFF.

This clonotype has a handful of counts. The J gene is TRBJ1-5, the V gene TRBV7-2; D is ambiguous. With 2 bases removed from V and 1 base from J, the gap between germline ends came to 9 bases. The CDR3 is 15 residues long. Germline CDR1 and CDR2: SGHTA and FQGNSA. The CDR3 DNA sequence: TGTGCCAGCAGCTTAACTCGAGGGAGCAATCAGCCCCAGCATTTT. This gives the protein CASSLTRGSNQPQHF.

This clonotype was recorded a few times. The chain has TRBV5-6 and TRBJ2-2; no clear D gene. This CDR3 has 14 residues. V was pared by 4 bases and J by 3 bases, with 10 bases between. Looked up from germline, CDR1 is SGHDT and CDR2 is YYEEEE. The CDR3, as DNA: TGTGCCAGCAGCCGTTTGGGGTACACCGGGGAGCTGTTTTTT. It specifies CASSRLGYTGELFF. The full variable domain, in which reference TRBV5-6 and TRBJ2-2 provide the parts outside the CDR3, is DAGVTQSPTHLIKTRGQQVTLRCSPKSGHDTVSWYQQALGQGPQFIFQYYEEEERQRGNFPDRFSGHQFPNYSSELNVNALLLGDSALYLCASSRLGYTGELFFGEGSRLTVL.

The chain recombines TRBV6-5 with TRBJ2-2; possibly TRBD1 for D (5 bases). Looked up from germline, CDR1 is MNHEY and CDR2 is SVGAGI. Trimming cost V 0 bases and J 6 bases, with 17 bases left between them. CDR3 size: 17 residues. CDR3 residues: CASSYSPGFPMAGELFF. The CDR3 DNA reads as TGTGCCAGCAGTTACTCCCCAGGGTTCCCAATGGCCGGGGAGCTGTTTTTT.

The chain combines TRBV28 with TRBJ2-7, with D perhaps matching TRBD2 (6 bases). Germline V lookup: CDR1 MDHEN, CDR2 SYDVKM. V gave up 9 bases and J gave up 0 bases, with 15 bases separating them. This CDR3 has 14 residues. CDR3 in DNA: TGTGCCAGTCTTTTCGCGGGGTCCTCCTACGAGCAGTACTTC. Its protein is CASLFAGSSYEQYF.

The CDR3 DNA follows: TGTGCCAGCACCCAGGACAGGAACACTGAAGCTTTCTTT. This gives the protein CASTQDRNTEAFF. The rearrangement uses TRBV6-2 or TRBV6-3 and TRBJ1-1; D possibly corresponds to TRBD1 (6 bases). The V end lost 7 bases, the J end lost 1 base, and 10 bases lay between the germline ends. CDR3 length: 13 amino acids. The V gene's germline CDR1 is MNHEY and CDR2 SVGEGT.

CDR3 coding DNA: TGTGCCAGCTCCACAAACGGGGGGAGCTCCTACAATGAGCAGTTCTTC. Translating gives CASSTNGGSSYNEQFF. The chain recombines TRBV18 with TRBJ2-1, with 7 nucleotides matching TRBD2. The germline CDR1 and CDR2 sequences are KGHSH and LQKENI. V was pared by 6 bases and J by 0 bases, with 8 bases of the junction left unmatched. This CDR3 has 16 amino acids.